This record concerns one TCR beta chain sequence. What it binds is not known. Deletions cut 1 base from V and 5 bases from J, with 21 bases between. The CDR3 has 17 amino acids. Germline V gene data show CDR1 as MDHEN and CDR2 as SYDVKM. The study enrolled healthy HIV-negative adults without recent acute infections or vaccinations as donors. In the CD4+ fraction, cells were divided into CD45RA+ naive and CD45RA-negative memory subsets. This sample stems from a study of shared clonotypes between healthy human individuals. General study results and limits: The generation probabilities recorded for non-shared clonotypes fell below those of clonotypes shared by all four donors.

Measured with immunoSEQ multiplex PCR; TCRdb has only the in-frame clones, and not every one. The top ten clones hold about 0.064% of a sample with under 650,000 clones, 95% to 97% of them seen once. The origin of this receptor is a woman in her 30s in good health. V is TRBV28 and J is TRBJ2-7; D gene ambiguous. The sample comprised naive CD4+ T cells sorted from blood. Subset described: CD45RA+ positively selected. The CDR3 sequence: CASSLYLGPSNLDEQYF. In DNA, the CDR3 is TGTGCCAGCAGTTTATATTTGGGCCCCAGTAACTTGGACGAGCAGTACTTC.